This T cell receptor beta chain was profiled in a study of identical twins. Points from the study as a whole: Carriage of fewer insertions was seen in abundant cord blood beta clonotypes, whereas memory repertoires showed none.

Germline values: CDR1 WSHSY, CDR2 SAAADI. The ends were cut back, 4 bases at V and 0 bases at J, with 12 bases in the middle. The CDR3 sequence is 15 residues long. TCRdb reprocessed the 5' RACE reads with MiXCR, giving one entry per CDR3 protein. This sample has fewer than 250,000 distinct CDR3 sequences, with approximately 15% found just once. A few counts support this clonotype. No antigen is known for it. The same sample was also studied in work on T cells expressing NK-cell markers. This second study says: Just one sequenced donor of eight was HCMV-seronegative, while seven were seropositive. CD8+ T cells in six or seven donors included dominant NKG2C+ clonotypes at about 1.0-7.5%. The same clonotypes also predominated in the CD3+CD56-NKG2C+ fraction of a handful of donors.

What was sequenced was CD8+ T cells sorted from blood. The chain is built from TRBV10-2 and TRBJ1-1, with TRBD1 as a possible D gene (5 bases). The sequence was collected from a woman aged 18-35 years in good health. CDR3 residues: CASSGLGHLNTEAFF. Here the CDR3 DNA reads TGCGCCAGCAGTGGACTCGGACACTTGAACACTGAAGCTTTCTTT.